Below, one T cell receptor beta chain is given with its context. Methods used by the authors: Estimation of nucleated cell counts was performed using reference gene primer amplification. Sequencing was performed with immunoSEQ multiplex PCR; in TCRdb, only in-frame clones are kept and a portion is missing. That table is the source of V, J and clone size, and D and trimming were worked out from the DNA. The table has some 200,000 clones, 84% seen once. CDR3 length: 15 residues. From germline, CDR1 is SGDLS and CDR2 YYNGEE. The J segment lost 6 bases and the V segment lost 2 bases, leaving 6 bases of the junction unmatched. The data are from a study of blood T cell repertoires in COVID-19. Background on the study: COVID-19 samples collected from the United States, Italy and Spain covered acute and convalescent phases. From T cells, B-cell-depleted T cells, or PBMCs came the material, which was cDNA or gDNA.

The TCR was taken from a woman in her 30s who had recovered from COVID-19. The sequencing sample was made of peripheral blood. The chain carries TRBV9 and TRBJ2-1; 9 bases agree with TRBD2. CDR3 sequence reads: CASSVRTSALNEQFF. The CDR3 DNA reads TGTGCCAGCAGCGTGAGGACTAGCGCACTCAATGAGCAGTTCTTC.